The clone carrying this T cell receptor (beta chain) has at least ten counts. Its antigen is not identified. Sequencing ends 3 residues short of the CDR3 end; the germline J gene provides the rest. This sample was taken from a study of T cell clonality in common variable immunodeficiency. Germline loops: CDR1 SSHAT, CDR2 FNYEAQ (reference sequence). J lost 4 bases, V lost 5 bases, and 3 bases had no gene match. The CDR3 totals 14 residues. Libraries were prepared by immunoSEQ multiplex PCR; TCRdb keeps only in-frame clonotypes and omits some of them. The sample contains some 25,000 clones, none of them singletons. Broader study findings: In common variable immunodeficiency, TCR beta chains reportedly carried fewer deletions and N-nucleotide insertions.

V gene TRBV7-7 combines with J gene TRBJ2-2, with 8 bases that match TRBD1. The sample comprised peripheral blood mononuclear cells. The sequence was collected from a human donor with common variable immunodeficiency. CDR3 DNA (partial): TGTGCCAGCAGCCAAGGACAGGGCACCGGGGAG. It codes for CASSQGQGTGE. The full CDR3 sequence reads CASSQGQGTGELFF.